One sample yielded the 9 T cell receptor beta chains listed below, sequenced in a study of cytomegalovirus exposure and HLA in healthy donors. Use of 60 Vbeta and 13 Jbeta primers characterized the PCR. Clones were read by immunoSEQ multiplex PCR, and TCRdb kept only the in-frame ones, dropping some. The sample holds fewer than 110,000 clones, over 60% seen once. Sequencing used PBMCs. Every receptor here comes from a male donor in good health and CMV-seronegative.

The CDR3 loop is CATSRARGTEAFF. The CDR3 DNA follows: TGTGCCACCAGCAGAGCCCGGGGCACTGAAGCTTTCTTT. V is TRBV15 and J is TRBJ1-1; no firm D call. Germline-derived CDR1 and CDR2 are LNHNV and YYDKDF (reference sequence). The CDR3 length is 13 residues. Trimming pared 1 base from V and 4 bases from J, leaving 7 bases between. Based on the CDR3 plus reference TRBV15 and TRBJ1-1, the full variable domain is DAMVIQNPRYQVTQFGKPVTLSCSQTLNHNVMYWYQQKSSQAPKLLFHYYDKDFNNEADTPDNFQSRRPNTSFCFLDIRSPGLGDTAMYLCATSRARGTEAFFGQGTRLTVV.

The chain is built from TRBV7-8 and TRBJ2-3; D ambiguous. V lost 5 bases, J lost 2 bases, and 17 bases lay in between. The CDR3 is 16 residues long. The germline gives CDR1 SGHVS, CDR2 FQNEAQ. CDR3 sequence reads: CASSDLPPGATDTQYF. Here the CDR3 DNA reads TGTGCCAGCAGCGACTTACCTCCCGGAGCCACAGATACGCAGTATTTT.

The chain couples TRBV28 to TRBJ1-5, with D perhaps matching TRBD1 (5 bases). V lost 5 bases to trimming and J lost 7 bases, with 18 bases between them. CDR3 length: 15 residues. The germline gives CDR1 MDHEN, CDR2 SYDVKM. This CDR3 reads CASSPRGGRGQPQHF. DNA for the CDR3: TGTGCCAGCAGTCCACGGGGAGGGAGGGGACAGCCCCAGCATTTT.

This sequence joins TRBV28 and TRBJ2-1; weak D call: TRBD2 (6 bases). The V gene's germline CDR1 is MDHEN and CDR2 SYDVKM. This CDR3 is built from 14 residues. The V end was cut by 6 bases, the J end by 0 bases, with 9 bases between. Here the CDR3 reads CASRMTSSYNEQFF. The CDR3 DNA sequence: TGTGCCAGCAGGATGACTAGCTCCTACAATGAGCAGTTCTTC.

The rearrangement uses TRBV6-5 and TRBJ1-5; D might be TRBD1 (6 bases). The ends were cut back, 6 bases at V and 5 bases at J, with 8 bases in the middle. The germline V gene encodes CDR1 MNHEY and CDR2 SVGAGI. This CDR3 region has 12 residues. The CDR3 protein is CASSTGYQPQHF. CDR3 nucleotide sequence: TGTGCCAGCAGCACAGGGTATCAGCCCCAGCATTTT.

This chain joins TRBV15 and TRBJ2-1, with TRBD2 matching over 7 bases. After removal of 3 bases from V and 0 bases from J, the junction contained 8 bases not matched to a gene. The CDR3 length is 17 residues. Germline loops: CDR1 LNHNV, CDR2 YYDKDF (reference sequence). The CDR3 DNA sequence: TGTGCCACCAGCAGGACTAGCCGGCCGAGCTCCTACAATGAGCAGTTCTTC. Its translation is CATSRTSRPSSYNEQFF. Together with reference TRBV15 and TRBJ2-1, the CDR3 gives the full variable domain: DAMVIQNPRYQVTQFGKPVTLSCSQTLNHNVMYWYQQKSSQAPKLLFHYYDKDFNNEADTPDNFQSRRPNTSFCFLDIRSPGLGDTAMYLCATSRTSRPSSYNEQFFGPGTRLTVL.

The rearrangement uses TRBV10-1 and TRBJ2-4; TRBD2 agrees at 7 bases. Germline assignment: CDR1 WNHNN and CDR2 SYGVQD (reference sequence). CDR3 length: 15 residues. V trimming: 0 bases; J trimming: 8 bases; junction bases outside the gene matches: 7. The CDR3 DNA is TGCGCCAGCAGTGAGTCCTTGGGAGGGCAAGACATTCAGTACTTC. Protein: CASSESLGGQDIQYF.

The chain joins TRBV7-9 to TRBJ2-3; D may be TRBD1 (5 bases). CDR3 size: 16 residues. Trimming shortened V by 5 bases and J by 0 bases, and 15 bases separated the two germline ends. The germline V gene has CDR1 SEHNR and CDR2 FQNEAQ (reference sequence). The CDR3 region has the DNA TGTGCCAGCAGCCCCCTGGGGCAGGCTAGCACAGATACGCAGTATTTT. Its protein product is CASSPLGQASTDTQYF.

The chain joins TRBV2 to TRBJ2-3; D gene ambiguous. Trimming pared 1 base from V and 0 bases from J, leaving 8 bases between. This CDR3 is built from 15 residues. Germline V gene lookup returns CDR1 SNHLY and CDR2 FYNNEI. In DNA form, the CDR3 reads TGTGCCAGCAGTGAAGAGATACTCAGCACAGATACGCAGTATTTT. Translation: CASSEEILSTDTQYF.